This section outlines one TCR beta chain sequence together with its context. This specimen belongs to a study of T cell changes during pregnancy in multiple sclerosis. With V trimmed by 5 bases and J by 4 bases, 10 bases remained unmatched. The CDR3 totals 15 residues. CDR1 is SGHTA, CDR2 FQGNSA, per germline. The repertoire was sequenced with immunoSEQ multiplex PCR; TCRdb's copy has only in-frame clones and lacks some. Of about 92,000 clones in the sample, around 90% were seen once. This receptor was taken from a female donor with multiple sclerosis, enrolled in a pregnancy study. The sequenced sample was peripheral blood, obtained in the first trimester of pregnancy. The chain is built from TRBV7-2 and TRBJ2-7; 8 bases match TRBD1. Here the CDR3 DNA reads TGTGCCAGCAGCACCCGGACAGGGACGAGTTACGAGCAGTACTTC. Translating gives CASSTRTGTSYEQYF.